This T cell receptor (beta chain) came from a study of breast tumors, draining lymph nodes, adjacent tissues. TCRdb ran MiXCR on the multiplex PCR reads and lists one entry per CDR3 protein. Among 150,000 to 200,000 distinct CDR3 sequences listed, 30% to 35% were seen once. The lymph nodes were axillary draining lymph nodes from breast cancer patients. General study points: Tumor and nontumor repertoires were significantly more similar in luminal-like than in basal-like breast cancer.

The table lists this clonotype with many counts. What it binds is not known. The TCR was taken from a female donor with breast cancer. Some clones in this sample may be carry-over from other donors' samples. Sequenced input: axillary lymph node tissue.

CDR3 coding DNA: TGTGCCAGCAGTTCCAACAGGGGGACTAGCCCGGAGACCCAGTACTTC. It encodes CASSSNRGTSPETQYF. The chain uses TRBV7-9 and TRBJ2-5, with TRBD2 as a possible D gene (9 bases). The V and J ends lost 6 bases and 5 bases respectively, with 22 bases between them. CDR3 length: 16 residues. The V gene's germline CDR1 is SEHNR and CDR2 FQNEAQ (reference sequence).